Below are 18 T cell receptor beta chains sequenced from a single sample in a study of T-cell memory formation after mild COVID-19. TCRdb itself ran the 5' RACE reads through MiXCR, one entry per CDR3 protein. This table has about 470,000 distinct CDR3 sequences, approximately 25% appearing once. The sample taken for sequencing was PBMCs or a T cell subset sorted from them (not recorded which). These receptors originate from an adult woman who had mild COVID-19 (a few samples of this study predate the infection). Cell type and time point are not known.

The chain employs TRBV10-3 and TRBJ2-3, with TRBD2 as a possible D gene (6 bases). Trimming removed 3 bases at V and 0 bases at J, with 10 bases between. The CDR3 runs 15 residues. Per germline, CDR1 ENHRY and CDR2 SYGVKD. CDR3 amino acids: CAISDGGTSTDTQYF. CDR3 DNA: TGTGCCATCAGTGATGGCGGGACCAGCACAGATACGCAGTATTTT.

At least ten counts were recorded for this clonotype. This sequence joins TRBV11-2 and TRBJ2-5, with TRBD2 matching over 8 bases. CDR3 size: 14 residues. Germline values: CDR1 SGHAT, CDR2 FQNNGV. Losses at the gene ends were 1 base for V and 3 bases for J; bases not matched to a gene: 1. The CDR3 region is CASSLAGGKETQYF. The CDR3 DNA sequence: TGTGCCAGCAGCTTAGCGGGAGGGAAAGAGACCCAGTACTTC.

This clonotype appeared a few times. The rearrangement links TRBV9 to TRBJ1-2, with a possible D match to TRBD1 (6 bases). This CDR3 contains 16 residues. V dropped 0 bases and J dropped 4 bases, with 16 bases sitting between them. The germline V gene encodes CDR1 SGDLS and CDR2 YYNGEE. The CDR3 bases are TGTGCCAGCAGCGTAGCTCCTTCGGCCAGGGGCTATGGCTACACCTTC. Amino acids: CASSVAPSARGYGYTF.

This clonotype was seen a handful of times. The CDR3 sequence: CASSFPSGRGAGDTQYF. The CDR3 nucleotides are TGTGCCAGCAGCTTCCCAAGCGGGAGGGGGGCCGGAGATACGCAGTATTTT. The V and J genes are TRBV11-2 and TRBJ2-3; 10 bases are shared with TRBD2. J lost 5 bases, V lost 3 bases, and 11 bases had no gene match. The CDR3 has 17 amino acids. Germline CDR1 reads SGHAT; CDR2 reads FQNNGV.

The chain couples TRBV19 to TRBJ2-1; 9 bases fit TRBD2. Germline-derived CDR1 and CDR2 are LNHDA and SQIVND (reference sequence). The CDR3 runs 13 residues. V shed 8 bases and J 6 bases; nucleotides not matched to a gene: 5. CDR3 sequence (DNA): TGTGCCAGTTACGCGGGGGGGCCCAATGAGCAGTTCTTC. Encoded protein: CASYAGGPNEQFF.

This chain joins TRBV5-6 and TRBJ2-1, with 9 bases identical to TRBD1. Germline values: CDR1 SGHDT, CDR2 YYEEEE. This CDR3 is 16 amino acids long. J gave up 4 bases and V 4 bases, and 9 bases lay outside the gene matches. CDR3: CASSHRGTGLYNEQFF. In DNA, the CDR3 is TGTGCCAGCAGCCATAGGGGGACAGGGTTATACAATGAGCAGTTCTTC.

The chain employs TRBV5-8 and TRBJ2-7; the D gene is possibly TRBD2 (7 bases). CDR3 length: 14 residues. Looked up from germline, CDR1 is SGHTS and CDR2 is YDEGEE. Trimming removed 1 base at V and 5 bases at J, with 13 bases between. DNA of the CDR3: TGTGCCAGCAGCTTGTCGGGGGGCCGGGACGAGCAGTACTTC. Its protein product is CASSLSGGRDEQYF.

The DNA for the CDR3 is TGCAGCGTTGAAGACGCAGGGGTCGGGACCACCGGGGAGCTGTTTTTT. This encodes CSVEDAGVGTTGELFF. The chain joins TRBV29-1 to TRBJ2-2; possibly TRBD1 for D (6 bases). The germline V gene has CDR1 SQVTM and CDR2 ANQGSEA. The CDR3 extends over 16 amino acids. The V gene lost 0 bases and the J gene lost 4 bases, with 15 bases spanning the gap.

V usage is TRBV29-1 and J usage is TRBJ2-7; 11 positions agree with TRBD1. After removal of 1 base from V and 2 bases from J, the junction contained 4 bases not matched to a gene. This CDR3 contains 15 residues. The germline CDR1 and CDR2 sequences are SQVTM and ANQGSEA. CDR3 nucleotide sequence: TGCAGCGTTGAAGCCCCGGGACAGGGGGCCTACGAGCAGTACTTC. Residues: CSVEAPGQGAYEQYF.

This rearrangement joins TRBV11-1 to TRBJ2-3; D gene unclear. CDR3 length: 16 amino acids. V was clipped by 5 bases and J by 0 bases, with 15 bases between them. Germline-derived CDR1 and CDR2 are SGHAT and FQDESV (reference sequence). For the CDR3, the DNA is TGTGCCAGCAGCAACTACCAGGTGGCTAGCACAGATACGCAGTATTTT. Translating it yields CASSNYQVASTDTQYF.

V is TRBV6-2 or TRBV6-3 and J is TRBJ2-1, with 9 bases lining up with TRBD2. Per the germline V gene, CDR1 is MNHEY and CDR2 is SVGEGT. With V trimmed by 4 bases and J by 7 bases, 14 bases remained unmatched. CDR3 size: 17 residues. This chain's CDR3 is CASSLVFGGGVKNEQFF. CDR3 sequence (DNA): TGTGCCAGCAGTTTGGTCTTCGGCGGGGGGGTAAAGAATGAGCAGTTCTTC.

This clonotype occurred a few times. The V call is TRBV5-1, the J call TRBJ2-7; D assignment may be TRBD1 or TRBD2 (6 bases each). Germline CDR1 SGHRS, CDR2 YFSETQ. Trimming took 5 bases from V and 3 from J, leaving 15 bases between them. This CDR3 region has 14 residues. CDR3 DNA sequence: TGCGCCAGCAGTAGTGCGGGACACGACTACGAGCAGTACTTC. The encoded protein is CASSSAGHDYEQYF.

The CDR3 nucleotides are TGTGCCAGCAGTGCCGGGGGTTCACCCCTCCACTTT. Protein: CASSAGGSPLHF. This chain connects TRBV6-1 to TRBJ1-6, with D perhaps TRBD1 (5 bases). The CDR3 is made up of 12 amino acids. Per the germline V gene, CDR1 is MNHNS and CDR2 is SASEGT. With 4 bases removed from V and 9 bases from J, the gap between germline ends came to 7 bases.

The chain employs TRBV5-1 and TRBJ1-2; a possible D gene is TRBD1 (5 bases). This CDR3 spans 14 amino acids. Looked up from germline, CDR1 is SGHRS and CDR2 is YFSETQ. V was trimmed by 0 bases and J by 2 bases, leaving 8 bases between them. The CDR3 DNA sequence: TGCGCCAGCAGCTTGGAGCAGGGAAACTATGGCTACACCTTC. Translated, it gives CASSLEQGNYGYTF.

This clonotype occurred a few times. DNA of the CDR3: TGTGCCAGCAGAGGGACAGGGGCTTTTGCCGGGGAGCTGTTTTTT. It is translated as CASRGTGAFAGELFF. This rearrangement joins TRBV6-4 to TRBJ2-2; TRBD1 agrees at 10 bases. This CDR3 is 15 amino acids long. J lost 6 bases, V lost 6 bases, and 7 bases had no gene match. CDR1 is MRHNA, CDR2 SNTAGT, per germline.

This clonotype came up a few times. One base away lies a much larger clone, so this may be a sequencing read error. This sequence joins TRBV24-1 and TRBJ1-2; TRBD1 might be the D (5 bases). CDR1 is KGHDR, CDR2 SFDVKD, per germline. The CDR3 extends over 13 amino acids. Trimming took 4 bases from V and 2 from J, leaving 7 bases between them. The CDR3: CATSEAGNYGYTF. The CDR3 nucleotides are TGTGCCACCAGTGAGGCAGGGAACTATGGCTACACCTTC.

This chain joins TRBV7-3 and TRBJ2-2, with D possibly being TRBD1 (7 bases). CDR3 length equals 15 residues. The germline CDR1 and CDR2 sequences are SGHTA and FQGTGA. V lost 5 bases and J lost 3, with 13 bases in between. This chain's CDR3 is CASSGGTAYTGELFF. DNA for the CDR3: TGTGCCAGCAGCGGAGGGACAGCTTACACCGGGGAGCTGTTTTTT.

The chain has TRBV9 and TRBJ2-1; no clear D. Trimming left V 4 bases short and J 2 bases short, with 16 bases between. This CDR3 has 16 amino acids. The germline V gene has CDR1 SGDLS and CDR2 YYNGEE. CDR3 sequence reads: CASSPLGNGPYNEQFF. CDR3 coding DNA: TGTGCCAGCAGCCCCCTAGGGAACGGGCCCTACAATGAGCAGTTCTTC.